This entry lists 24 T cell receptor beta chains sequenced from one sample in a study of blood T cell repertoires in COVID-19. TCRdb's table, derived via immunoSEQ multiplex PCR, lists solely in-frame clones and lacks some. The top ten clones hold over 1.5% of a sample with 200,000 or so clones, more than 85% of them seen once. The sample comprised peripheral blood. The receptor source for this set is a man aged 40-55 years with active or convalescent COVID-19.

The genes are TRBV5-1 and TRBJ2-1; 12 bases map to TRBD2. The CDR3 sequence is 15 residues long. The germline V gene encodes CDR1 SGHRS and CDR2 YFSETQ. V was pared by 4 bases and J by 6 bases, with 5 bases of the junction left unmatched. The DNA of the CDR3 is TGCGCCAGCAGCGCCACTAGCGGGGGGTCCAATGAGCAGTTCTTC. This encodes CASSATSGGSNEQFF.

DNA for the CDR3: TGTGCCAGCTCACAGGGGTCTCGCCCCAATGAGCAGTTCTTC. The encoded protein is CASSQGSRPNEQFF. This chain connects TRBV18 to TRBJ2-1; maybe TRBD1 (5 bases). Germline CDR1 is KGHSH and CDR2 is LQKENI. The CDR3 loop spans 14 amino acids. The V end was cut by 4 bases, the J end by 6 bases, with 13 bases between.

CDR3 sequence reads: CASSQGASGGEWSSETQYF. The CDR3 bases are TGTGCCAGCAGCCAAGGGGCTAGCGGGGGGGAATGGTCGTCGGAGACCCAGTACTTC. V and J are TRBV4-2 and TRBJ2-5; 12 bases agree with TRBD2. V was pared by 1 base and J by 5 bases, with 14 bases of the junction left unmatched. CDR3 length equals 19 residues. Germline CDR1 and CDR2: LGHNA and YNFKEQ.

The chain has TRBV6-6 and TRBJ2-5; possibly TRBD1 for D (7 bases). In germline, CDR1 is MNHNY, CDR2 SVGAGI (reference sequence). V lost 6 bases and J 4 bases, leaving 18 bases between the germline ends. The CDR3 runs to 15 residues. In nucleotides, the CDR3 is TGTGCCAGCAGCCGGGGAGGACAGGTCCTAGAGACCCAGTACTTC. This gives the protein CASSRGGQVLETQYF.

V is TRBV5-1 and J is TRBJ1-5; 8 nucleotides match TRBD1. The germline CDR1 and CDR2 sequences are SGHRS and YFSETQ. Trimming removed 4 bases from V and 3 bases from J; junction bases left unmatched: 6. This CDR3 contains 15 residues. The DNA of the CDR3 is TGCGCCAGCAGCGACGGGACAGGATACAATCAGCCCCAGCATTTT. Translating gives CASSDGTGYNQPQHF.

CDR3 coding DNA: TGTGCCAGCGGGGCCCCCGGACCCCGAGGAAATGAAAAACTGTTTTTT. This codes for CASGAPGPRGNEKLFF. The rearrangement uses TRBV3-1 (or the pseudogene TRBV3-2) and TRBJ1-4; D possibly corresponds to TRBD1 (5 bases). The CDR3 has 16 residues. V gave up 8 bases and J gave up 5 bases, with 21 bases separating them. In germline, CDR1 is LGHDT, CDR2 YNNKEL (reference sequence).

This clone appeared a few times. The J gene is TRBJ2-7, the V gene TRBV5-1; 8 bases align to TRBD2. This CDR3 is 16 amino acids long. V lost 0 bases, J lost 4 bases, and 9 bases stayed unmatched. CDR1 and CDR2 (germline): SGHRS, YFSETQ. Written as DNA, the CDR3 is TGCGCCAGCAGCTTGGACCCTTCGACTAGCGCTTACGAGCAGTACTTC. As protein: CASSLDPSTSAYEQYF.

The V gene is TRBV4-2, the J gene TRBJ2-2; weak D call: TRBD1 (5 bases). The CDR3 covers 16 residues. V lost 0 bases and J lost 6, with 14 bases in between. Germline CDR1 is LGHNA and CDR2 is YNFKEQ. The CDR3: CASSQEGAVGAGELFF. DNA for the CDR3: TGTGCCAGCAGCCAAGAAGGGGCAGTAGGGGCCGGGGAGCTGTTTTTT.

DNA of the CDR3: TGTGCCGGCGGACTAACGGACCAAGAGACCCAGTACTTC. It yields the protein CAGGLTDQETQYF. This chain links TRBV6-5 with TRBJ2-5; a possible D gene is TRBD2 (6 bases). Trimming removed 11 bases at V and 0 bases at J, with 13 bases between. This CDR3 has 13 amino acids. Germline CDR1 reads MNHEY; CDR2 reads SVGAGI.

CDR3 in DNA: TGCGCCAGCAGTGCGGACAGCGTTAGCAATCAGCCCCAGCATTTT. Amino acids: CASSADSVSNQPQHF. The gene calls are TRBV10-2 and TRBJ1-5; D is perhaps TRBD1 (6 bases). The CDR3 totals 15 residues. Germline V gene lookup returns CDR1 WSHSY and CDR2 SAAADI. Trimming took 4 bases from V and 0 from J, leaving 10 bases between them.

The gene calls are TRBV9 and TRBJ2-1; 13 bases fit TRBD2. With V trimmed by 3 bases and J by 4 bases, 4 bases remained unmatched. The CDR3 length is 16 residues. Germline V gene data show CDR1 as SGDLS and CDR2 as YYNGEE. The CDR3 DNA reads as TGTGCCAGCAGCGCCCGACTAGCGGGAGGATACAATGAGCAGTTCTTC. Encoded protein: CASSARLAGGYNEQFF.

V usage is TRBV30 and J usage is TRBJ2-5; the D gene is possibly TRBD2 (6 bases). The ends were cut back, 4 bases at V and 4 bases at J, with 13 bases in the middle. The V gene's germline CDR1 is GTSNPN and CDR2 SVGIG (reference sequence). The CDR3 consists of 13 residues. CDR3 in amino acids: CAWNLALGETQYF. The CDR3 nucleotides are TGTGCCTGGAACCTAGCGTTGGGAGAGACCCAGTACTTC.

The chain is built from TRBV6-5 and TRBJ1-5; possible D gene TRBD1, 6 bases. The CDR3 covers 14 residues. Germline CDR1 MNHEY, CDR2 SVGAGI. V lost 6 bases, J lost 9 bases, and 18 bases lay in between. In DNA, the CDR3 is TGTGCCAGCAGAAGTCCAGGGGTTGGAAGGCCCCAGCATTTT. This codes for CASRSPGVGRPQHF.

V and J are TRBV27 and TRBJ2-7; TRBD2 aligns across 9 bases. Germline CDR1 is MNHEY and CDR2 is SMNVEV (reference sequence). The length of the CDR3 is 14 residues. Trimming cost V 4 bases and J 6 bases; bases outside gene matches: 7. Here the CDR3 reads CASSSLAGVGEQYF. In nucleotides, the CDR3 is TGTGCCAGCAGTTCCTTAGCGGGAGTTGGCGAGCAGTACTTC.

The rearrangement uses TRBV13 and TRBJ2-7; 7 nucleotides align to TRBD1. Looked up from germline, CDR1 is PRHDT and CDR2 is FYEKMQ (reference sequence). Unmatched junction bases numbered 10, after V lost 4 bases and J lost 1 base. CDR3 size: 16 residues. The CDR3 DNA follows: TGTGCCAGCAGCTCCACCCAGGACAGGACTTCCTACGAGCAGTACTTC. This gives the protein CASSSTQDRTSYEQYF.

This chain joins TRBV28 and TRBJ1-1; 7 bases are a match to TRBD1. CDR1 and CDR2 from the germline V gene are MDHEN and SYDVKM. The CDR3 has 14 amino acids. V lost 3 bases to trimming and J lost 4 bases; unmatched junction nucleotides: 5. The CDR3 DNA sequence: TGTGCCAGCAGTTTCAGGGGGGTGGTCACTGAAGCTTTCTTT. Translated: CASSFRGVVTEAFF. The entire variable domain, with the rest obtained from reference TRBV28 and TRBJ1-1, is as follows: DVKVTQSSRYLVKRTGEKVFLECVQDMDHENMFWYRQDPGLGLRLIYFSYDVKMKEKGDIPEGYSVSREKKERFSLILESASTNQTSMYLCASSFRGVVTEAFFGQGTRLTVV.

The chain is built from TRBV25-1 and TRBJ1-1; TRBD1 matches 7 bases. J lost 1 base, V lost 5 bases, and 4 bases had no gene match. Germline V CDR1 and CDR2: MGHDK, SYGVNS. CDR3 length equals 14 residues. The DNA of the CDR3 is TGTGCCAGCAGTTGGGGACAGACGAACACTGAAGCTTTCTTT. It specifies CASSWGQTNTEAFF.

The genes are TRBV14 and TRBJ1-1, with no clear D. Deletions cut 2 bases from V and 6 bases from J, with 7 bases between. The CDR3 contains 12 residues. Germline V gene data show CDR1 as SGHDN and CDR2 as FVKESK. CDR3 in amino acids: CASSQLRSEAFF. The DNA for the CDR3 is TGTGCCAGCAGCCAACTCCGGTCTGAAGCTTTCTTT.

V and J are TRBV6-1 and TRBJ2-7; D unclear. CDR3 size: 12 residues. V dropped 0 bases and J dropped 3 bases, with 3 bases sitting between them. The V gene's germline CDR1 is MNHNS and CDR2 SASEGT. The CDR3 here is CASSEASYEQYF. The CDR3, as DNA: TGTGCCAGCAGTGAAGCGAGCTACGAGCAGTACTTC.

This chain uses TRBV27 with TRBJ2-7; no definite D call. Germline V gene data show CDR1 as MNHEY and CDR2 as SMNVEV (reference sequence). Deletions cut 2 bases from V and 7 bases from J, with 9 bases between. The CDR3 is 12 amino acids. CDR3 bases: TGTGCCAGCAGTTTAATTTTCGGTGAGCAGTACTTC. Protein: CASSLIFGEQYF.

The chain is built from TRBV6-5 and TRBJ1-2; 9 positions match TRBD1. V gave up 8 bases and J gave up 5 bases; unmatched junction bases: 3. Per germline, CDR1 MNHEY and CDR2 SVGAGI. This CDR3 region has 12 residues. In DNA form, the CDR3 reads TGTGCCAGCTCCGGGACAGGGTATGGCTACACCTTC. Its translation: CASSGTGYGYTF.

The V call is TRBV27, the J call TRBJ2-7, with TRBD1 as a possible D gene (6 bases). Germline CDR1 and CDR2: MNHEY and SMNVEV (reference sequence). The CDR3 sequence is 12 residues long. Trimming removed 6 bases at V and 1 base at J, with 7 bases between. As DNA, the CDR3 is TGTGCCAGCAGAGACAGGTCCTACGAGCAGTACTTC. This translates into CASRDRSYEQYF.

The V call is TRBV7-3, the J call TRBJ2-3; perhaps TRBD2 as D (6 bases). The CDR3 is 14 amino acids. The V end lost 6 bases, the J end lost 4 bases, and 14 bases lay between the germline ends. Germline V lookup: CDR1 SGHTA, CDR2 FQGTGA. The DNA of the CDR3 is TGTGCCAGCAGTACCGGGACTCAAGCAGATACGCAGTATTTT. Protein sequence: CASSTGTQADTQYF.

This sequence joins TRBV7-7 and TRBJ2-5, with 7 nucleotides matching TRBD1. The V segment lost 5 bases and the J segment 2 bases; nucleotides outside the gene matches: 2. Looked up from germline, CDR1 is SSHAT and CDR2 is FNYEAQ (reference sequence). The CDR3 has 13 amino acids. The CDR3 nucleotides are TGTGCCAGCAGCACGGACAGGCAAGAGACCCAGTACTTC. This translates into CASSTDRQETQYF.